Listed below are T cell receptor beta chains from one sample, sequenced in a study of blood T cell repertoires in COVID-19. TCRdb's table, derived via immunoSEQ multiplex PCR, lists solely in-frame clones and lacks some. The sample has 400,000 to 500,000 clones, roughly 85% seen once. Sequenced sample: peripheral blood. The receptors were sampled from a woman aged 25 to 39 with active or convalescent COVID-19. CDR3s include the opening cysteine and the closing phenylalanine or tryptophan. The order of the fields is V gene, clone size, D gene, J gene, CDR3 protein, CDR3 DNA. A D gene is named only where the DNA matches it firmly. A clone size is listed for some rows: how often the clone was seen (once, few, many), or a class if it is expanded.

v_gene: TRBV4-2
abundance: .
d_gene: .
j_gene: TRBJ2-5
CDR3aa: CASSQVGFQETQYF
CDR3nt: TGTGCCAGCAGCCAAGTTGGCTTCCAAGAGACCCAGTACTTC

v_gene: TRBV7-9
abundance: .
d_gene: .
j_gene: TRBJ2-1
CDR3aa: CASSLVLARVSDNEQFF
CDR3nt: TGTGCCAGCAGCTTAGTTCTCGCCAGGGTGAGTGACAATGAGCAGTTCTTC

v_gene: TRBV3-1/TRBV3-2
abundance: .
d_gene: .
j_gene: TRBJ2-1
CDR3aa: CASSQDRTDSYNEQFF
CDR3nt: TGTGCCAGCAGCCAAGATCGTACAGACTCCTACAATGAGCAGTTCTTC

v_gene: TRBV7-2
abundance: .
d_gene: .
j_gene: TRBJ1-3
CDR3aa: CASTSEVWAGNTIYF
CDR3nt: TGTGCCAGCACTTCAGAGGTCTGGGCTGGAAACACCATATATTTT

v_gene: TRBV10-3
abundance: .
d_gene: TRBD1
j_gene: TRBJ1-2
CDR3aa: CATRTGDYGYTF
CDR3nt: TGTGCCACCCGGACAGGGGACTACGGCTACACCTTC

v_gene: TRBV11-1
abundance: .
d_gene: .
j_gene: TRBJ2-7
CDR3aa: CASSFSYEQYF
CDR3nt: TGTGCCAGCAGCTTTAGCTACGAGCAGTACTTC

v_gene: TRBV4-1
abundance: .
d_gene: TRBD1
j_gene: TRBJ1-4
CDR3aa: CASRETGGDEKLFF
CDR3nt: TGCGCCAGCAGAGAGACAGGGGGCGATGAAAAACTGTTTTTT

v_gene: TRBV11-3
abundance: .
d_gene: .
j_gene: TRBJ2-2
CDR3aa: CASSLDYSIRAGELFF
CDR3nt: TGTGCCAGCAGCTTAGATTATTCTATCAGGGCCGGGGAGCTGTTTTTT

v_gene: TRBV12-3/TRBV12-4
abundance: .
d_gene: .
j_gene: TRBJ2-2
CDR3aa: CASSLTTGELFF
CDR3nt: TGTGCCAGCAGTTTAACTACCGGGGAGCTGTTTTTT

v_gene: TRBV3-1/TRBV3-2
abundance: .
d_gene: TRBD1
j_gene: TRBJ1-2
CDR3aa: CASSQGIGQGFGYTF
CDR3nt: TGTGCCAGCAGCCAAGGGATAGGACAGGGGTTTGGCTACACCTTC

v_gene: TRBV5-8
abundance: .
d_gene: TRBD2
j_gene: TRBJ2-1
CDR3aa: CATGSLSGRLYNEQFF
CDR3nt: TGTGCCACCGGTTCCCTAAGCGGGAGGTTGTACAATGAGCAGTTCTTC

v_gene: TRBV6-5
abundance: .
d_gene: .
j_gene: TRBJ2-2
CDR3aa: CASRREDGLGELFF
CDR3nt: TGTGCCAGTCGCCGGGAAGACGGTCTCGGGGAGCTGTTTTTT

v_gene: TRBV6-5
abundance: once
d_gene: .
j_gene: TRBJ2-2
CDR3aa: CASRGPHTGELFF
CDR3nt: TGTGCCAGCAGGGGGCCTCACACCGGGGAGCTGTTTTTT

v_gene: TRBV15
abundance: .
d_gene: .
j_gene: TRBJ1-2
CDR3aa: CATSRVDYNYGYTF
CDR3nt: TGTGCCACCAGCAGAGTAGATTATAACTATGGCTACACCTTC

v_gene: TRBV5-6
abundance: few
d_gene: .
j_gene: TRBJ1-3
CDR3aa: CASSGRISGNTIYF
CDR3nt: TGTGCCAGCAGCGGGAGAATCTCTGGAAACACCATATATTTT